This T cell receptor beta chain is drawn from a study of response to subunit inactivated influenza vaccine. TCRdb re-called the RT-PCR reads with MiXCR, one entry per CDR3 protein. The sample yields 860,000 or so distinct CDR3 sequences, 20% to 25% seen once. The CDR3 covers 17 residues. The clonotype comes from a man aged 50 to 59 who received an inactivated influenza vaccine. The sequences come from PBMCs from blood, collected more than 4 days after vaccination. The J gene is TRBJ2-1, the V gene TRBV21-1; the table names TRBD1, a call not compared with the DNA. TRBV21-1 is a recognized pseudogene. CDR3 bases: TGTGCCAGCAGCATCTCCGACGGGACAAAGTTTTACAATGAGCAGTTCTTC. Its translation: CASSISDGTKFYNEQFF.